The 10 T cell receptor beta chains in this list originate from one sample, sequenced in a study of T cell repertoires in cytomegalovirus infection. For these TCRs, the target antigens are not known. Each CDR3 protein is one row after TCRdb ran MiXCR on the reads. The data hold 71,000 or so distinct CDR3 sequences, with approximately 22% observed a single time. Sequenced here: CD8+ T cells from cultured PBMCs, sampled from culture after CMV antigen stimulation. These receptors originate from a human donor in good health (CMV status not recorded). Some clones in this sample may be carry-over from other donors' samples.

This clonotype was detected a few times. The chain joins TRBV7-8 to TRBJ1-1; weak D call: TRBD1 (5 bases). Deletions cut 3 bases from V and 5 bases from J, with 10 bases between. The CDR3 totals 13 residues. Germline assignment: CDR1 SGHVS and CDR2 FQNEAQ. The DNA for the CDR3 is TGTGCCAGCAGCTTGGGAGGGGAGACTGAAGCTTTCTTT. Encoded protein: CASSLGGETEAFF.

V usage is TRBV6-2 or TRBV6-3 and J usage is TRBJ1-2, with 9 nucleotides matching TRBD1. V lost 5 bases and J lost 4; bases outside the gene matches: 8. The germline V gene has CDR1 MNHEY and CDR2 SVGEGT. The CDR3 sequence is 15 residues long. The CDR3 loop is CASSPPPGQGYGYTF. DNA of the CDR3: TGTGCCAGCAGTCCCCCCCCGGGACAGGGCTATGGCTACACCTTC.

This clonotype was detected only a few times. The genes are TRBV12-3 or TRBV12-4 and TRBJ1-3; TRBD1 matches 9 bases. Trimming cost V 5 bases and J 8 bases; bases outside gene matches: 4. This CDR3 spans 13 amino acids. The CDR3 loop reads CASSLDRGHTIYF. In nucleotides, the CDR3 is TGTGCCAGCAGTCTGGACAGGGGACACACCATATATTTT.

This CDR3 reads CASSQKGQAGANVLTF. In nucleotides, the CDR3 is TGTGCCAGCAGCCAAAAGGGACAGGCTGGGGCCAACGTCCTGACTTTC. The rearrangement links TRBV11-3 to TRBJ2-6, with TRBD1 matching over 8 bases. The CDR3 runs 16 residues. Unmatched junction bases numbered 5, after V lost 5 bases and J lost 2 bases. CDR1 and CDR2 from the germline V gene are SGHNT and YENEEA.

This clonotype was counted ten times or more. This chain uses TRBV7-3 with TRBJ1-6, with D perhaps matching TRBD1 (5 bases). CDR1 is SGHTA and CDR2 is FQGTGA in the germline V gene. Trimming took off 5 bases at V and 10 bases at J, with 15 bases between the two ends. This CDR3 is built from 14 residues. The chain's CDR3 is CASSREWGSSPLHF. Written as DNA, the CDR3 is TGTGCCAGCAGCCGGGAGTGGGGCTCCTCACCCCTCCACTTT.

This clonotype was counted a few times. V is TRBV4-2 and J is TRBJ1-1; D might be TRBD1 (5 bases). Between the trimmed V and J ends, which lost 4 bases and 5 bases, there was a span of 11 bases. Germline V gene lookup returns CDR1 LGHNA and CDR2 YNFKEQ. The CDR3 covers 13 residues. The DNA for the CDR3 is TGTGCCAGCAGCCCCTCGGGGGTTACTGAAGCTTTCTTT. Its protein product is CASSPSGVTEAFF.

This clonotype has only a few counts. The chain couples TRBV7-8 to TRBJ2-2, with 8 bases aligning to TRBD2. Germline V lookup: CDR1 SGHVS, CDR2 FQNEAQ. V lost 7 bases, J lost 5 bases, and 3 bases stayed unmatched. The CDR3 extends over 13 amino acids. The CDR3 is CASTGGGTGELFF. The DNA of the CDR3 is TGTGCCAGCACTGGCGGGGGGACCGGGGAGCTGTTTTTT.

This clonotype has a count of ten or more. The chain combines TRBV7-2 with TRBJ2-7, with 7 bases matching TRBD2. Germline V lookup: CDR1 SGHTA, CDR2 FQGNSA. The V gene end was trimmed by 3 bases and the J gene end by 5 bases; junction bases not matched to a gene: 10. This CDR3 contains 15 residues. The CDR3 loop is CASSLGGTRGNEQYF. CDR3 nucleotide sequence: TGTGCCAGCAGCTTGGGGGGGACCCGTGGGAACGAGCAGTACTTC.

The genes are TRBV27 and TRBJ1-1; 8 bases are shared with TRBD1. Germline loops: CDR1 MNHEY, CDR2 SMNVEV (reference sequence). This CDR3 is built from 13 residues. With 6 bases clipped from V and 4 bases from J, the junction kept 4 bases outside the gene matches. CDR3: CASRDRAFTEAFF. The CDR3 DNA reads TGTGCCAGCAGGGACAGGGCCTTCACTGAAGCTTTCTTT.

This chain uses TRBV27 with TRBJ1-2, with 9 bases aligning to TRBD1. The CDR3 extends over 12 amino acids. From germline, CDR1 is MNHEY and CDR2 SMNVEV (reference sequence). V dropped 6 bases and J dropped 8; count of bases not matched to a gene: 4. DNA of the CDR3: TGTGCCAGCAGACAGGGGGCACTAGGCTACACCTTC. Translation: CASRQGALGYTF.